The clone carrying this TCR beta chain appeared many times. The sample originates from a study of T-cell memory formation after mild COVID-19. Each CDR3 protein is one row after TCRdb ran MiXCR on the 5' RACE reads. The table records some 310,000 distinct CDR3 sequences, 20% to 25% of them present only once. The V gene's germline CDR1 is KGHDR and CDR2 SFDVKD. This CDR3 is 17 amino acids long. Trimming took 4 bases from V and 1 from J, leaving 15 bases between them. The sequenced sample was PBMCs or a T cell subset sorted from them (not recorded which). The chain joins TRBV24-1 to TRBJ2-2; D ambiguous. The sequence was collected from a young man who had mild COVID-19 (a few samples of this study predate the infection). Cell type and time point are not known. CDR3 DNA: TGTGCCACCAGTGACTCTGGGTGGCTTAGGAACACCGGGGAGCTGTTTTTT. Translation gives CATSDSGWLRNTGELFF.